The 29 T cell receptor beta chains given below trace back to one sample, sequenced in a study of shared clonotypes between healthy human individuals. TCRdb's copy holds only in-frame clones and misses some; the assay was immunoSEQ multiplex PCR. Of roughly 2,300,000 clones detected, around 90% appear once; the ten largest clones hold approximately 0.41%. Sequencing input: naive CD4+ T cells from PBMCs. Subset specified: CD45RA+ positively selected. The receptor source for this set is a young man in good health. Some clones in this sample may be carry-over from other donors' samples.

The chain couples TRBV19 to TRBJ1-4; D not certain. Trimming stripped 4 bases from V and 7 bases from J, with 4 bases between. In germline, CDR1 is LNHDA, CDR2 SQIVND (reference sequence). The CDR3 spans 11 residues. CDR3 DNA: TGTGCCAGTAGTAACGGTGAAAAACTGTTTTTT. It is translated as CASSNGEKLFF.

The chain recombines TRBV28 with TRBJ1-4; D gene unclear. This CDR3 spans 16 amino acids. CDR1 is MDHEN and CDR2 is SYDVKM in the germline V gene. The V gene lost 6 bases and the J gene lost 0 bases, with 14 bases spanning the gap. CDR3 protein: CASSDPASATNEKLFF. The CDR3 coding sequence is TGTGCCAGCAGCGACCCGGCTTCTGCAACTAATGAAAAACTGTTTTTT.

V usage is TRBV5-8 and J usage is TRBJ2-7, with D possibly being TRBD1 (5 bases). Germline V CDR1 and CDR2: SGHTS, YDEGEE. V was shortened by 0 bases and J by 3 bases, with 22 bases between the two germline ends. CDR3 length: 18 residues. As DNA, the CDR3 is TGTGCCAGCAGCTTGGCCAAGCGACAGCCTACAACCCTCTACGAGCAGTACTTC. Its protein is CASSLAKRQPTTLYEQYF.

This clone was seen a single time. The V and J genes are TRBV29-1 and TRBJ1-1; the D is unclear. With 4 bases removed from V and 4 bases from J, the gap between germline ends came to 13 bases. CDR1 and CDR2 from the germline V gene are SQVTM and ANQGSEA. The CDR3 runs 13 residues. DNA for the CDR3: TGCAGCGTTGGCCAATTGTTCGGCACTGAAGCTTTCTTT. Protein product: CSVGQLFGTEAFF.

The chain employs TRBV29-1 and TRBJ2-3, with D hard to call. With 2 bases removed from V and 0 bases from J, the gap between germline ends came to 9 bases. The germline gives CDR1 SQVTM, CDR2 ANQGSEA. This CDR3 comprises 14 residues. The CDR3 sequence is CSVEQRTSTDTQYF. The CDR3 nucleotides are TGCAGCGTTGAACAGCGAACTAGCACAGATACGCAGTATTTT.

The chain recombines TRBV28 with TRBJ1-5; tentatively, D is TRBD1 (6 bases). Germline assignment: CDR1 MDHEN and CDR2 SYDVKM. The CDR3 runs to 16 residues. Trimming pared 4 bases from V and 1 base from J, leaving 14 bases between. The CDR3 spells CASSSPQGGSNQPQHF. In DNA, the CDR3 is TGTGCCAGCAGTTCGCCACAGGGCGGGAGCAATCAGCCCCAGCATTTT.

In its sample, this clone was seen once. The chain has TRBV9 and TRBJ1-5; possibly TRBD1 for D (5 bases). The CDR3 sequence is 15 residues long. Germline CDR1 SGDLS, CDR2 YYNGEE. V lost 4 bases and J lost 8, with 19 bases in between. This CDR3 reads CASSLGAGGMEPQHF. As DNA, the CDR3 is TGTGCCAGCAGCCTCGGGGCGGGGGGGATGGAGCCCCAGCATTTT.

The chain is built from TRBV14 and TRBJ1-1; D is ambiguous. The V gene lost 2 bases and the J gene lost 7 bases, with 11 bases spanning the gap. Looked up from germline, CDR1 is SGHDN and CDR2 is FVKESK. The CDR3 extends over 13 amino acids. The CDR3 spells CASSQLTRGEAFF. The CDR3 DNA follows: TGTGCCAGCAGCCAACTGACACGTGGTGAAGCTTTCTTT.

The rearrangement links TRBV2 to TRBJ2-1; a weak D match, TRBD2 (5 bases). The CDR3 totals 13 residues. Germline CDR1 and CDR2: SNHLY and FYNNEI. Trimming shortened V by 10 bases and J by 2 bases, and 12 bases separated the two germline ends. For the CDR3, the DNA is TGTGCCACTAGCCAGGCCGCCTACAATGAGCAGTTCTTC. Its protein is CATSQAAYNEQFF.

The chain carries TRBV6-5 and TRBJ1-1; 11 bases fit TRBD1. The germline gives CDR1 MNHEY, CDR2 SVGAGI. The CDR3 has 16 amino acids. The V gene end was trimmed by 3 bases and the J gene end by 4 bases; junction bases not matched to a gene: 7. The CDR3 nucleotides read TGTGCCAGCAGTTATAACACCGGGACAGGGGGCACTGAAGCTTTCTTT. Translation: CASSYNTGTGGTEAFF.

Remarks on this clone: The junction shows a germline mismatch at one end, possibly a read error. Here the CDR3 reads CASSQEVVSYTEQFF. For the CDR3, the DNA is TGTGCCAGCAGCCAAGAAGTCGTGAGTTACACTGAGCAGTTCTTC. The chain recombines TRBV4-2 with TRBJ2-1; D is undetermined. Germline V lookup: CDR1 LGHNA, CDR2 YNFKEQ. This CDR3 is built from 15 residues.

Comment on this clone: The identical CDR3 is also encoded by other nucleotide sequences in the sample. The V call is TRBV28, the J call TRBJ2-2; the D gene is possibly TRBD1 (5 bases). The length of the CDR3 is 13 residues. The V end lost 6 bases, the J end lost 1 base, and 6 bases lay between the germline ends. CDR1 and CDR2 from the germline V gene are MDHEN and SYDVKM. The CDR3 region has the DNA TGTGCCAGCAGGGGGCGGAACACCGGGGAGCTGTTTTTT. Protein sequence: CASRGRNTGELFF.

This rearrangement joins TRBV2 to TRBJ2-3, with D hard to call. The CDR3 covers 14 residues. Germline V gene data show CDR1 as SNHLY and CDR2 as FYNNEI. The V and J ends lost 1 base and 4 bases respectively, with 9 bases between them. The DNA of the CDR3 is TGTGCCAGCAGTGAAGACCGCAGTTCAGATACGCAGTATTTT. The encoded protein is CASSEDRSSDTQYF.

V is TRBV14 and J is TRBJ2-1; no reliable D call. The CDR3 runs 14 residues. V dropped 4 bases and J dropped 7 bases, with 14 bases sitting between them. Germline values: CDR1 SGHDN, CDR2 FVKESK. The CDR3: CASSRSSGLNEQFF. The CDR3 region has the DNA TGTGCCAGCAGCCGATCGTCCGGGTTAAATGAGCAGTTCTTC.

V usage is TRBV28 and J usage is TRBJ1-2; D ambiguous. Trimming left V 3 bases short and J 4 bases short, with 9 bases between. Germline CDR1 and CDR2: MDHEN and SYDVKM. The CDR3 extends over 13 amino acids. For the CDR3, the DNA is TGTGCCAGCAGTTTGCCTCACACCTATGGCTACACCTTC. This sequence encodes CASSLPHTYGYTF.

The chain carries TRBV7-8 and TRBJ1-2; 9 bases fit TRBD1. The CDR3 extends over 15 amino acids. V shed 4 bases and J 7 bases; nucleotides not matched to a gene: 10. CDR1 SGHVS and CDR2 FQNEAQ come from the germline V gene. This CDR3 is CASSSTGQGSGGYTF. CDR3 coding DNA: TGTGCCAGCAGCTCCACGGGACAGGGTAGCGGTGGCTACACCTTC.

Of note for this clone: Sequence at one end of the junction differs from germline and may be a read error. The chain has TRBV28 and TRBJ1-2; 7 nucleotides match TRBD1. Germline V lookup: CDR1 MDHEN, CDR2 SYDVKM. The CDR3 length is 11 residues. CDR3 sequence (DNA): TGTGCCAGCAGTTTTCAAGGGACAGCATCCTTC. It is translated as CASSFQGTASF.

The chain combines TRBV5-1 with TRBJ2-2; no firm D call. Germline V gene sequence: CDR1 SGHRS, CDR2 YFSETQ. Trimming pared 3 bases from V and 7 bases from J, leaving 13 bases between. The CDR3 spans 14 residues. The CDR3 bases are TGCGCCAGCAGCTCGCTCATTCAACGCGGGGAGCTGTTTTTT. As protein: CASSSLIQRGELFF.

This chain uses TRBV4-1 with TRBJ1-2, with TRBD1 as a possible D gene (5 bases). This CDR3 has 16 amino acids. Germline loops: CDR1 MGHRA, CDR2 YSYEKL. V was pared by 2 bases and J by 4 bases, with 17 bases between. The CDR3 loop is CASSQSGGKLPYGYTF. The CDR3 coding sequence is TGCGCCAGCAGCCAAAGTGGGGGGAAACTACCCTATGGCTACACCTTC.

This clone was detected once. Other nucleotide sequences from this sample produce the same CDR3. The chain employs TRBV12-5 and TRBJ2-5, with unresolved D. CDR1 and CDR2 (germline): LGHNT, FRNRAP. The CDR3 loop spans 13 amino acids. V was cut by 7 bases and J by 4 bases, with 13 bases left in between. The CDR3 region has the DNA TGTGCTAGTGCTCTCTCTGGCGGAGAGACCCAGTACTTC. It translates to CASALSGGETQYF.

The chain carries TRBV20-1 and TRBJ2-3; D remains ambiguous. Germline lookup yields CDR1 DFQATT and CDR2 SNEGSKA (reference sequence). This CDR3 comprises 11 residues. V was cut by 6 bases and J by 5 bases, with 9 bases left in between. As DNA, the CDR3 is TGCAGTGCGGTAATTAAAGATACGCAGTATTTT. This translates into CSAVIKDTQYF.

This clone was detected only a few times. The chain recombines TRBV30 with TRBJ1-1; 8 bases line up with TRBD1. The CDR3 has 11 amino acids. Germline CDR1 and CDR2: GTSNPN and SVGIG (reference sequence). The V and J ends lost 5 bases and 8 bases, in that order; junction bases with no gene match: 4. The CDR3 DNA sequence: TGTGCCTGGGAGAGGGACAGGGAAGCTTTCTTT. It encodes CAWERDREAFF. Full variable domain (missing parts from reference TRBV30 and TRBJ1-1): SQTIHQWPATLVQPVGSPLSLECTVEGTSNPNLYWYRQAAGRGLQLLFYSVGIGQISSEVPQNLSASRPQDRQFILSSKKLLLSDSGFYLCAWERDREAFFGQGTRLTVV.

This chain links TRBV6-5 with TRBJ2-1; D unresolved. Germline V gene lookup returns CDR1 MNHEY and CDR2 SVGAGI. The ends were cut back, 3 bases at V and 7 bases at J, with 7 bases in the middle. CDR3 length: 12 residues. The CDR3 region has the DNA TGTGCCAGCAGTTATGGGGTAAATGAGCAGTTCTTC. Translated, it gives CASSYGVNEQFF.

This CDR3 reads CASSYSGTSTYEQYF. In DNA form, the CDR3 reads TGTGCCAGCTCATACAGCGGGACATCTACATACGAGCAGTACTTC. The chain has TRBV18 and TRBJ2-7, with D tentatively TRBD2 (7 bases). This CDR3 has 15 residues. The germline gives CDR1 KGHSH, CDR2 LQKENI. V was shortened by 5 bases and J by 4 bases, with 18 bases between the two germline ends.

The chain carries TRBV7-9 and TRBJ1-2; D is unresolved. Germline V gives CDR1 SEHNR, CDR2 FQNEAQ (reference sequence). CDR3 size: 11 residues. The V end lost 7 bases, the J end lost 8 bases, and 11 bases lay between the germline ends. This CDR3 is CASTSGVGYTF. CDR3 DNA sequence: TGTGCCAGCACCTCCGGGGTGGGCTACACCTTC.

The chain employs TRBV6-1 and TRBJ1-4, with D hard to call. Trimming removed 0 bases at V and 5 bases at J, with 13 bases between. The CDR3 spans 16 residues. Per germline, CDR1 MNHNS and CDR2 SASEGT. The CDR3 sequence: CASSEATWTGNEKLFF. CDR3 in DNA: TGTGCCAGCAGTGAAGCCACCTGGACGGGCAATGAAAAACTGTTTTTT.

This clone was seen just once. The chain combines TRBV7-9 with TRBJ2-7; the match to TRBD1 covers 10 bases. CDR3 length equals 13 residues. Germline V lookup: CDR1 SEHNR, CDR2 FQNEAQ (reference sequence). V trimming: 6 bases; J trimming: 6 bases; junction bases outside the gene matches: 5. The DNA for the CDR3 is TGTGCCAGCAGACGCCGGACAGGGGGCGAGCAGTACTTC. Translated: CASRRRTGGEQYF.

This clone was seen once. The chain links TRBV11-1 to TRBJ1-3; the match to TRBD1 covers 7 bases. This CDR3 comprises 16 residues. Germline V CDR1 and CDR2: SGHAT, FQDESV (reference sequence). V was clipped by 5 bases and J by 3 bases; unmatched bases: 10. CDR3 bases: TGTGCCAGCAGCCCAGCCGAGGGGGCCTATGGAAACACCATATATTTT. Protein: CASSPAEGAYGNTIYF.

This sequence joins TRBV4-2 and TRBJ2-1; D may correspond to TRBD1 or TRBD2 (5 bases each). Germline CDR1 LGHNA, CDR2 YNFKEQ. The CDR3 sequence is 14 residues long. V was cut by 0 bases and J by 8 bases, with 11 bases left in between. The CDR3 nucleotides read TGTGCCAGCAGCCAAGAACTACTAGGGGATGAGCAGTTCTTC. It codes for CASSQELLGDEQFF.